What follows are 21 T cell receptor beta chains derived from one specimen sequenced in a study of somatic mutations in cytotoxic T cells in rheumatoid arthritis (dated by TCRdb to about 2017). The method behind the library was the immunoSEQ multiplex PCR assay. TCRdb stores this immuneACCESS table with in-frame sequences only. Part of the clones is absent; in the studies checked, under half of the shortfall reflects unresolved V genes, and no reason is known for the rest. A total of under 20,000 clones appear in this sample, about two thirds of them only once. About 20% of the sample goes to the ten largest clones. Sequencing was done on a sample of CD8+ T cells sorted from blood. Every receptor here comes from an adult with rheumatoid arthritis.

This sequence joins TRBV7-6 and TRBJ2-7, with D maybe TRBD2 (6 bases). Germline assignment: CDR1 SGHVS and CDR2 FNYEAQ. V lost 5 bases and J 4 bases, leaving 12 bases between the germline ends. CDR3 size: 13 residues. Here the CDR3 DNA reads TGTGCCAGCAGCCCCGAAGGGACTTACGAGCAGTACTTC. Its translation: CASSPEGTYEQYF.

J is TRBJ1-1 and V is TRBV18, with D possibly TRBD1 on 5 matching bases. Between the trimmed V and J ends, which lost 3 bases and 1 base, there was a span of 27 bases. Germline CDR1 reads KGHSH; CDR2 reads LQKENI. The CDR3 spans 20 residues. This CDR3 is CASSPDRGPSFFFTNTEAFF. CDR3 DNA: TGTGCCAGCTCACCCGACCGGGGACCTTCGTTTTTCTTTACGAACACTGAAGCTTTCTTT.

This clone was seen a handful of times. This rearrangement joins TRBV14 to TRBJ2-7; D not resolved. The CDR3 has 13 amino acids. CDR1 is SGHDN, CDR2 FVKESK, per germline. V gave up 1 base and J gave up 2 bases, with 6 bases separating them. This CDR3 reads CASSQAITYEQYF. CDR3 nucleotides: TGTGCCAGCAGCCAAGCCATCACCTACGAGCAGTACTTC.

The genes are TRBV7-2 and TRBJ1-6, with D unclear. The CDR3 runs 16 residues. Germline V CDR1 and CDR2: SGHTA, FQGNSA. Trimming stripped 1 base from V and 0 bases from J, with 7 bases between. The CDR3 DNA sequence: TGTGCCAGCAGCTTAGGAGGGAGCTCCTATAATTCACCCCTCCACTTT. This encodes CASSLGGSSYNSPLHF.

The rearrangement links TRBV27 to TRBJ2-7; D is uncertain. The CDR3 runs 13 residues. Deletions cut 7 bases from V and 2 bases from J, with 12 bases between. From germline, CDR1 is MNHEY and CDR2 SMNVEV (reference sequence). For the CDR3, the DNA is TGTGCCAGCAAAAGTGACATGACCTACGAGCAGTACTTC. Encoded protein: CASKSDMTYEQYF.

The V call is TRBV6-4, the J call TRBJ2-2; 7 nucleotides align to TRBD1. Germline V gene data show CDR1 as MRHNA and CDR2 as SNTAGT. The V gene end was trimmed by 0 bases and the J gene end by 3 bases; junction bases not matched to a gene: 1. The length of the CDR3 is 15 residues. The CDR3 here is CASSDSGGHTGELFF. The CDR3, as DNA: TGTGCCAGCAGTGACTCAGGGGGCCACACCGGGGAGCTGTTTTTT.

The chain couples TRBV7-6 to TRBJ1-1; no clear D gene. Trimming stripped 1 base from V and 1 base from J, with 7 bases between. This CDR3 spans 14 amino acids. Germline V gene sequence: CDR1 SGHVS, CDR2 FNYEAQ. The CDR3 is CASSLDTGNTEAFF. In DNA form, the CDR3 reads TGTGCCAGCAGCTTAGATACTGGGAACACTGAAGCTTTCTTT.

This clone was picked up a small number of times. The sample has other DNA sequences that encode this CDR3 too. The rearrangement joins TRBV5-4 to TRBJ1-1; D may be TRBD1 (5 bases). V shed 2 bases and J shed 1 base, with 9 bases lying between them. The germline V gene encodes CDR1 SGHNT and CDR2 YYREEE (reference sequence). This CDR3 has 14 residues. DNA of the CDR3: TGTGCCAGCAGCTTCTCTGGGGGGAACACTGAAGCTTTCTTT. It specifies CASSFSGGNTEAFF.

V usage is TRBV6-1 and J usage is TRBJ2-1, with D perhaps matching TRBD1 (6 bases). CDR3 size: 16 residues. CDR1 and CDR2 (germline): MNHNS, SASEGT. Trimming took 4 bases from V and 5 from J, leaving 18 bases between them. The CDR3 loop reads CASSASGTKSNNEQFF. In DNA, the CDR3 is TGTGCCAGCAGTGCGTCCGGGACAAAAAGTAACAATGAGCAGTTCTTC.

This clone occurred a few times. The chain links TRBV7-6 to TRBJ2-1; no definite D call. The length of the CDR3 is 14 residues. The germline gives CDR1 SGHVS, CDR2 FNYEAQ. With 5 bases removed from V and 3 bases from J, the gap between germline ends came to 11 bases. The CDR3 DNA sequence: TGTGCCAGCAGCGTAGTGGGTCTCTACAATGAGCAGTTCTTC. Amino acid sequence: CASSVVGLYNEQFF.

CDR3 amino acids: CASSLLVGGNHGYTF. As DNA, the CDR3 is TGTGCCAGCAGTCTTCTAGTCGGGGGGAACCATGGCTACACCTTC. This sequence joins TRBV28 and TRBJ1-2; tentative D call: TRBD1 (5 bases). V was cut by 5 bases and J by 6 bases, with 19 bases left in between. The CDR3 consists of 15 residues. Per the germline V gene, CDR1 is MDHEN and CDR2 is SYDVKM.

This clone appeared once. The chain carries TRBV4-3 and TRBJ1-5; a possible D gene is TRBD1 (6 bases). Germline V gene sequence: CDR1 LGHNA, CDR2 YSLEER. This CDR3 has 15 residues. The V end lost 0 bases, the J end lost 5 bases, and 11 bases lay between the germline ends. The CDR3 DNA is TGCGCCAGCAGCCAAGATGTCAGGGGAGATCAGCCCCAGCATTTT. Amino acids: CASSQDVRGDQPQHF.

The rearrangement uses TRBV6-1 and TRBJ2-7; D ambiguous. The length of the CDR3 is 13 residues. V was shortened by 2 bases and J by 2 bases, with 7 bases between the two germline ends. The germline CDR1 and CDR2 sequences are MNHNS and SASEGT. CDR3 sequence (DNA): TGTGCCAGCAGTGAACAGGTGACCTACGAGCAGTACTTC. Translating it yields CASSEQVTYEQYF.

The chain is built from TRBV13 and TRBJ2-3; perhaps TRBD1 as D (5 bases). The CDR3 sequence is 14 residues long. Trimming left V 1 base short and J 1 base short, with 6 bases between. From germline, CDR1 is PRHDT and CDR2 FYEKMQ (reference sequence). CDR3 sequence: CASSLVQGTDTQYF. The CDR3 region has the DNA TGTGCCAGCAGCTTAGTACAGGGCACAGATACGCAGTATTTT.

This clone is large (0.1 to 1%) in the sample. V and J are TRBV13 and TRBJ2-3; D not certain. The CDR3 spans 16 residues. The V gene's germline CDR1 is PRHDT and CDR2 FYEKMQ (reference sequence). Deletions cut 5 bases from V and 0 bases from J, with 15 bases between. This chain's CDR3 is CASSPTNHLSTDTQYF. CDR3 nucleotides: TGTGCCAGCAGCCCTACGAACCACTTAAGCACAGATACGCAGTATTTT.

This chain connects TRBV19 to TRBJ1-3; no reliable D call. V was shortened by 7 bases and J by 0 bases, with 19 bases between the two germline ends. Germline V gene lookup returns CDR1 LNHDA and CDR2 SQIVND (reference sequence). This CDR3 contains 17 residues. The CDR3 coding sequence is TGTGCCAGTATCCCATCCGGGAATTACCTCTCTGGAAACACCATATATTTT. This sequence encodes CASIPSGNYLSGNTIYF. The full variable domain, rest sourced from reference TRBV19 and TRBJ1-3, is DGGITQSPKYLFRKEGQNVTLSCEQNLNHDAMYWYRQDPGQGLRLIYYSQIVNDFQKGDIAEGYSVSREKKESFPLTVTSAQKNPTAFYLCASIPSGNYLSGNTIYFGEGSWLTVV.

J is TRBJ2-1 and V is TRBV18; D unclear. Trimming stripped 4 bases from V and 1 base from J, with 8 bases between. The CDR3 totals 14 residues. CDR1 and CDR2 (germline): KGHSH, LQKENI. This CDR3 is CASSLEGSYNEQFF. The CDR3 DNA reads as TGTGCCAGCTCACTGGAAGGATCCTACAATGAGCAGTTCTTC.

V usage is TRBV9 and J usage is TRBJ2-7; D possibly matches TRBD1 or TRBD2 (5 bases each). Germline values: CDR1 SGDLS, CDR2 YYNGEE. The CDR3 spans 16 residues. V was clipped by 3 bases and J by 7 bases, with 23 bases between them. CDR3 residues: CASSEDFKAGTGEQYF. The CDR3 DNA reads as TGTGCCAGCAGCGAGGATTTTAAGGCAGGGACGGGGGAGCAGTACTTC.

The table lists this clone with a few counts. V and J are TRBV28 and TRBJ1-2; weak D call: TRBD1 (5 bases). The CDR3 consists of 11 residues. CDR1 is MDHEN and CDR2 is SYDVKM in the germline V gene. Trimming removed 2 bases at V and 14 bases at J, with 12 bases between. The chain's CDR3 is CASSLRGPGTF. In DNA form, the CDR3 reads TGTGCCAGCAGTTTAAGGGGTCCAGGGACCTTC.

The chain joins TRBV29-1 to TRBJ2-7; maybe TRBD1 (7 bases). This CDR3 is 17 amino acids long. V dropped 4 bases and J dropped 5 bases, with 27 bases sitting between them. Per the germline V gene, CDR1 is SQVTM and CDR2 is ANQGSEA. CDR3 nucleotides: TGCAGCGTTGTAGGCGTGGATGGCAGGGGGGAGGAAAACGAGCAGTACTTC. Translation: CSVVGVDGRGEENEQYF.

The J gene is TRBJ2-2, the V gene TRBV6-1; TRBD1 matches at 7 bases. Germline lookup yields CDR1 MNHNS and CDR2 SASEGT. This CDR3 has 12 amino acids. V was clipped by 7 bases and J by 6 bases; unmatched bases: 2. This CDR3 reads CASKGAPGELFF. CDR3 coding DNA: TGTGCCAGCAAGGGGGCGCCCGGGGAGCTGTTTTTT.